This T cell receptor (beta chain) emerged from a study of blood T cells in healthy people across ages. Combining a sample-barcoded 5' primer with a J-beta primer mix, a second PCR ran for 7 to 11 cycles. Each cDNA molecule was tagged by a template-switch adaptor that had 12 random nucleotides. MiXCR was run by TCRdb on the 5' RACE reads, yielding one entry per CDR3 protein. The data contain 780,000 or so distinct CDR3 sequences, less than 70% of them singletons. CDR1 is MGHRA, CDR2 YSYEKL, per germline. CDR3 length equals 18 residues. V was trimmed by 0 bases and J by 11 bases, leaving 28 bases between them.

The source of this sequence is a man aged 80 or over in good health. The material sequenced was blood. This chain links TRBV4-1 with TRBJ2-5, with a tentative D call TRBD1 (6 bases). The CDR3 spells CASSQDRGARGIRYEQYF. In DNA form, the CDR3 reads TGCGCCAGCAGCCAAGATAGGGGTGCTAGGGGGATCCGCTATGAGCAGTACTTC.